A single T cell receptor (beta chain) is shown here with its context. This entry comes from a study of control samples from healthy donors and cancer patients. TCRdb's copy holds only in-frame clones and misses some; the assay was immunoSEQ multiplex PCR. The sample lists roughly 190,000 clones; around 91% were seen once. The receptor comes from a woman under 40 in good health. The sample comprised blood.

Here the CDR3 reads CASSPGFSGNTIYF. The CDR3 coding sequence is TGTGCCAGCAGCCCAGGATTTAGTGGAAACACCATATATTTT. This sequence joins TRBV5-6 and TRBJ1-3; D call uncertain. Per the germline V gene, CDR1 is SGHDT and CDR2 is YYEEEE. There are 14 residues in the CDR3. Trimming shortened V by 4 bases and J by 3 bases, and 11 bases separated the two germline ends.